The T cell receptor (beta chain) described here comes from a study of blood T cell repertoires in COVID-19. At the level of the study: Donors in the United States, Italy and Spain gave samples during acute or convalescent COVID-19. T cells, B-cell-depleted T cells, or PBMCs supplied cDNA or gDNA.

Per the original data handling: Amplifying reference gene primers gave estimates of nucleated cell counts. Profiled with immunoSEQ multiplex PCR; TCRdb holds only in-frame clones, not every one. V and J calls plus clone size are reproduced from that table; the DNA served to infer D and trimming. The sample lists about 170,000 clones; approximately 90% were seen once. Trimming pared 6 bases from V and 1 base from J, leaving 10 bases between. This CDR3 region has 14 residues. The V gene's germline CDR1 is MDHEN and CDR2 SYDVKM. One Seattle source followed patients from active infection through their disease course.

The sequence was obtained from a man in his late teens or twenties with COVID-19, enrolled during active disease. V gene TRBV28 combines with J gene TRBJ1-5, with D uncertain. Sequenced sample: peripheral blood. In DNA, the CDR3 is TGTGCCAGCAGGATAGCGGTAAGCAATCAGCCCCAGCATTTT. This gives the protein CASRIAVSNQPQHF. Supplemented by reference TRBV28 and TRBJ1-5, the full variable domain reads DVKVTQSSRYLVKRTGEKVFLECVQDMDHENMFWYRQDPGLGLRLIYFSYDVKMKEKGDIPEGYSVSREKKERFSLILESASTNQTSMYLCASRIAVSNQPQHFGDGTRLSIL.